This TCR beta chain is from a study of somatic mutations in cytotoxic T cells in rheumatoid arthritis (dated by TCRdb to 2016 to 2017). With respect to the entire study: A FACSAria II or Sony SH800 was used to flow-sort some V beta antibody-stained T-cell populations at nearly 100% purity, and TCRB sequencing was also done on sorted V beta1+ cells. TCRB deep sequencing covered approximately 69 patients with rheumatoid arthritis along with 15 to 20 healthy controls. Whether expanded CD8+ T-cell clones in untreated, newly diagnosed rheumatoid arthritis carry somatic mutations was the study question, and clonality was characterized with TCRB deep sequencing. Patients and controls did not essentially differ in median age, which was nearly identical between the groups. Broader findings and caveats from the paper: An increase of CD8+ clonality with age was seen in patients (Spearman r ~ 0.46) but not in healthy controls. The slight TRBV07 underrepresentation in patients was not adjusted for multiple comparisons. Several identical CD8+ TCRB sequences were found in both blood and synovial fluid, and in about an eighth of the roughly 65 patients the largest CD8+ clone exceeded 20% of CD8+ cells. There was no significant difference in CD8+ T-cell clonality between rheumatoid arthritis patients and age-matched healthy controls. The antigen targets of the expanded CD8+ clones were unknown, and absence from virus-specific databases did not rule out viral specificity.

The germline V gene provides CDR1 MNHEY and CDR2 SVGAGI. Between the V and J ends, shortened by 6 bases and 1 base respectively, the junction contains 12 bases. The CDR3 has 14 amino acids, counting the end cysteine and phenylalanine. Kept here is only the CDR3 DNA, which spans 42 bases and is read in frame from base 1. For this clone: The antigen it binds to is not known. No qualities accompany the bases; no much larger clone lies one base away.

Healthy controls were approximately 18 blood donors whose buffy coats were used, with a median age of around 54 years (range about 20-75) and 55% female. CD4+ and CD8+ cells were isolated by positive magnetic bead selection on an AutoMACS, and purity was checked by flow cytometry. Peripheral blood mononuclear cells were isolated by Ficoll-Paque PLUS density gradient separation. DNA was extracted from CD4-enriched, CD8-enriched or PBMC samples with Nucleospin Tissue or Tissue XS kits and quantified with a Qubit 2.0 fluorometer. Sequencing of TCRB CDR3 was done on genomic DNA with the immunoSEQ assay. Concerning the study's data processing: Nothing other than productive TCRB rearrangements was included in the analyses. Defining a clone by its unique TCRB CDR3 sequence, the study calculated clonality as a productive clonality index derived from Shannon entropy. Repertoire overlap between two samples was calculated from the template counts of each clone relative to total templates per sample. V-gene usage measured by flow cytometry correlated with TCRB sequencing V-gene usage, with a Spearman r of 0.5 to 0.65. TCRdb stores this immuneACCESS table with in-frame sequences only. Part of the clones is absent; in the studies checked, under half of the shortfall reflects unresolved V genes, and no reason is known for the rest. V, J and clone size are those of that table, while D and trimming were read from the DNA. In all, the sample holds more than 10,000 clones, and roughly four fifths of those were seen once. 12% to 15% of the sample lies in the top ten.

The chain is assembled from TRBV6-5 and TRBJ1-1; TRBD1 might be the D gene, on 5 matching bases. The sample taken for sequencing was CD8+ T cells sorted from blood. The source is a woman in her sixties in good health. The nucleotide sequence reads as follows: TGTGCCAGCAGACCCTCCAGGGAGAACACTGAAGCTTTCTTT. This gives the protein CASRPSRENTEAFF.